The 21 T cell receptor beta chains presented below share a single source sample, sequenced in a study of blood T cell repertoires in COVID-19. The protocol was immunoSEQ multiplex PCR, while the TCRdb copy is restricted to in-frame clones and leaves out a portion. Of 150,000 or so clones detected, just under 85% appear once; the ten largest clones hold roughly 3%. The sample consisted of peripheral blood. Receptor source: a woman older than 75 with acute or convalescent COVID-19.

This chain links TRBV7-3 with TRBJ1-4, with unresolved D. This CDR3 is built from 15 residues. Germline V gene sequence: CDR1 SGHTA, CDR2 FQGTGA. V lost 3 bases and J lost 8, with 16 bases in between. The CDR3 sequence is CASSFNGSPREKLFF. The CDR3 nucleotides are TGTGCCAGCAGCTTTAATGGGAGTCCTAGGGAAAAACTGTTTTTT.

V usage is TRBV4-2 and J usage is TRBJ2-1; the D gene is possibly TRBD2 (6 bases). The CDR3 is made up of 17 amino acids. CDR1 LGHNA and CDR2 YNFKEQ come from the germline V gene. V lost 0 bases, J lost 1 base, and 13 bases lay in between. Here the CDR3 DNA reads TGTGCCAGCAGCCAAGATCATCCTAGCGCATCCTACAATGAGCAGTTCTTC. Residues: CASSQDHPSASYNEQFF.

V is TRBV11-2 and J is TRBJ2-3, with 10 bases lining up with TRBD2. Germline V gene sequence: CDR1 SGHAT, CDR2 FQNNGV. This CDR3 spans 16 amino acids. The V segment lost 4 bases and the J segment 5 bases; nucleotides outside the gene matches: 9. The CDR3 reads CASSSIEGLAQDTQYF. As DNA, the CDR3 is TGTGCCAGCAGCTCAATAGAGGGACTAGCGCAAGATACGCAGTATTTT.

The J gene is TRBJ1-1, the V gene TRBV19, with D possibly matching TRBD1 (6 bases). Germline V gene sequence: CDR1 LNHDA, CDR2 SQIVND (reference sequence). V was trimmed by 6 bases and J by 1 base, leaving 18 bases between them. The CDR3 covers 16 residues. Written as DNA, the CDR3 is TGTGCCAGTAGGGGGGGGCGGACCCTTGGGAACACTGAAGCTTTCTTT. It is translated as CASRGGRTLGNTEAFF.

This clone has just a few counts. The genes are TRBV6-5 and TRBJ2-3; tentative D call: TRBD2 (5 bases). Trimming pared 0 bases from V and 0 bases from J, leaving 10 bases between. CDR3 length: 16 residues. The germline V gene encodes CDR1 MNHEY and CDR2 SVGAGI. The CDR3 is CASSYSGRASTDTQYF. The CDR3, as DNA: TGTGCCAGCAGTTACTCAGGGCGGGCTAGCACAGATACGCAGTATTTT.

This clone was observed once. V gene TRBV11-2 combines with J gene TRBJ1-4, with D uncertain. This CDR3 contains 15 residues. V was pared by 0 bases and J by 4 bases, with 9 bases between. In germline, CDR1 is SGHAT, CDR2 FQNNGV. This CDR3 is CASSLDRQVNEKLFF. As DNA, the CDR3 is TGTGCCAGCAGCTTAGATCGGCAGGTTAATGAAAAACTGTTTTTT.

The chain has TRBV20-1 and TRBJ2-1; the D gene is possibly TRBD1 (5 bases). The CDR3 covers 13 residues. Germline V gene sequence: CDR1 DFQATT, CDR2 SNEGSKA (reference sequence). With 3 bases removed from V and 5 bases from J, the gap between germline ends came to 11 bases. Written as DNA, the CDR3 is TGCAGTGCTAGTATACCAGGGAACAATGAGCAGTTCTTC. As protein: CSASIPGNNEQFF.

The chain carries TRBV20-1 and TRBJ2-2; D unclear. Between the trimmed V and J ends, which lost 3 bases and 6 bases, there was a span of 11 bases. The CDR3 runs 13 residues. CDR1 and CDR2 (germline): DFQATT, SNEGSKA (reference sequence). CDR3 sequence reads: CSASTAWAGELFF. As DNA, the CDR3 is TGCAGTGCTAGTACAGCTTGGGCCGGGGAGCTGTTTTTT.

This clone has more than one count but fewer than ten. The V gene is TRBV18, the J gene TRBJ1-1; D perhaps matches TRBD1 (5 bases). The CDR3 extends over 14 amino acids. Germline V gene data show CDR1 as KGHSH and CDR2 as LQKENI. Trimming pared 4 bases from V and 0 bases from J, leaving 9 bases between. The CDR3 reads CASSLDRMNTEAFF. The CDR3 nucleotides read TGTGCCAGCTCACTCGACAGAATGAACACTGAAGCTTTCTTT.

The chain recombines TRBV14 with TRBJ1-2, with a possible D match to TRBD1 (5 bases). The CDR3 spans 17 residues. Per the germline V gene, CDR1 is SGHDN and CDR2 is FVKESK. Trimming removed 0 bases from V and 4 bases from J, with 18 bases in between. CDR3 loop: CASSQDVRGRVGYGYTF. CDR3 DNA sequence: TGTGCCAGCAGCCAAGATGTGCGGGGCAGGGTCGGCTATGGCTACACCTTC. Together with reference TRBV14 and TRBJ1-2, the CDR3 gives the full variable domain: EAGVTQFPSHSVIEKGQTVTLRCDPISGHDNLYWYRRVMGKEIKFLLHFVKESKQDESGMPNNRFLAERTGGTYSTLKVQPAELEDSGVYFCASSQDVRGRVGYGYTFGSGTRLTVV.

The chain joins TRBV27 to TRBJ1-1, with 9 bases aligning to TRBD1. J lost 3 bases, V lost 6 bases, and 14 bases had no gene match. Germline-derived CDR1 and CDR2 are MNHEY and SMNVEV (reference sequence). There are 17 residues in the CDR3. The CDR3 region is CASSIMVLGQGHTEAFF. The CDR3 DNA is TGTGCCAGCAGCATCATGGTATTGGGACAGGGCCACACTGAAGCTTTCTTT.

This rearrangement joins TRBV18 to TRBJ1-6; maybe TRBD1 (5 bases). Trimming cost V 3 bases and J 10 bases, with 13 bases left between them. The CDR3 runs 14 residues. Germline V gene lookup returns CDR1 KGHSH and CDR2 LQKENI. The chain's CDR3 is CASSPGPGNSPLHF. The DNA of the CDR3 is TGTGCCAGCTCACCGGGCCCAGGGAACTCACCCCTCCACTTT.

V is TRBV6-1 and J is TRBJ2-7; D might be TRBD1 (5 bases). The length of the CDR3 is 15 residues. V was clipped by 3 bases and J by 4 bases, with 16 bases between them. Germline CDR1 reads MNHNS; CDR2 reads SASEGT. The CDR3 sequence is CASSEEPGNSYEQYF. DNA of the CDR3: TGTGCCAGCAGTGAGGAACCAGGGAATTCATACGAGCAGTACTTC.

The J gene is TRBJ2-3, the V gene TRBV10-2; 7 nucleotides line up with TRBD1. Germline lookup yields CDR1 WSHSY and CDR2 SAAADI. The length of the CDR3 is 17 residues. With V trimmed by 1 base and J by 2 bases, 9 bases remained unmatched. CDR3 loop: CASSELVVGQATDTQYF. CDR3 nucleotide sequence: TGCGCCAGCAGTGAGTTAGTCGTTGGACAGGCCACAGATACGCAGTATTTT.

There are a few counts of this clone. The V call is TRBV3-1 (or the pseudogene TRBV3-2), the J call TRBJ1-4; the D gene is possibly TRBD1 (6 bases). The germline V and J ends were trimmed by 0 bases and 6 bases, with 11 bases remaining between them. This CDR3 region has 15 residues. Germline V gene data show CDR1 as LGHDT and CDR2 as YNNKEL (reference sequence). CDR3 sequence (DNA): TGTGCCAGCAGCCAAGATTACAGGGTTGATGAAAAACTGTTTTTT. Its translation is CASSQDYRVDEKLFF.

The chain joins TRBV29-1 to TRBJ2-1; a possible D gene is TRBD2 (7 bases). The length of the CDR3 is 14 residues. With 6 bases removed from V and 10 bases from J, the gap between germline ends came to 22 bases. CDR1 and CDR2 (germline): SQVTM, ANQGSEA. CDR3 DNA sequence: TGCAGCGTAATAGGGGCGGGGGCGCCCCGGGAGCAGTTCTTC. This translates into CSVIGAGAPREQFF.

The CDR3 nucleotides read TGCGCCAGCAGTCCCGCCATAGTCGTGCGGAACACTGAAGCTTTCTTT. This translates into CASSPAIVVRNTEAFF. V usage is TRBV5-1 and J usage is TRBJ1-1, with D unresolved. The CDR3 runs to 16 residues. V lost 5 bases and J lost 1, with 18 bases in between. Per the germline V gene, CDR1 is SGHRS and CDR2 is YFSETQ.

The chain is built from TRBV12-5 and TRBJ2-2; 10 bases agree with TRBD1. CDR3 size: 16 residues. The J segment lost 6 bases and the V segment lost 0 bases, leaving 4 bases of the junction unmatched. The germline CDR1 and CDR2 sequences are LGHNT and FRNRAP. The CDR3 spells CASGLVGTGEAGELFF. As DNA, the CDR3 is TGTGCTAGTGGTTTGGTAGGGACAGGGGAGGCCGGGGAGCTGTTTTTT.

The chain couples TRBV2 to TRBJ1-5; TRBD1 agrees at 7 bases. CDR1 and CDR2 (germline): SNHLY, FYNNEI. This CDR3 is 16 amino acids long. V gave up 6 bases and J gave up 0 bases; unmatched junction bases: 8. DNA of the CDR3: TGTGCCAGCAGAGGGACAGTAACTTATAGCAATCAGCCCCAGCATTTT. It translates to CASRGTVTYSNQPQHF.

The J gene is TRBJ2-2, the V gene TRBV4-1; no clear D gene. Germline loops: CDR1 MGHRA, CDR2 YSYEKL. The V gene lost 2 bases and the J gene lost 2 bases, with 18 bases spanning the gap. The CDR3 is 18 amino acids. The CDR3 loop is CASSQPSLGPTNTGELFF. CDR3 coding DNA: TGCGCCAGCAGCCAACCTTCTCTGGGTCCGACAAACACCGGGGAGCTGTTTTTT.

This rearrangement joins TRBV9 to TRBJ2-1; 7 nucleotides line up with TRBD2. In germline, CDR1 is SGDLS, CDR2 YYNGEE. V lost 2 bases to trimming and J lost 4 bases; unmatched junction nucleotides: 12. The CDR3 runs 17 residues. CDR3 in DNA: TGTGCCAGCAGCGTGGGGGGGGACCCAGACCCATACAATGAGCAGTTCTTC. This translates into CASSVGGDPDPYNEQFF.